These T cell receptor beta chains were read from a single sample in a study of spatial heterogeneity in lung cancer. Each CDR3 protein gets one entry after TCRdb re-called the 5' RACE reads with MiXCR. The sample records fewer than 12,000 distinct CDR3 sequences, 8.5% to 10% being singletons. This specimen was PBMCs, taken at surgery. These receptor sequences come from a male donor with early-stage non-small cell lung cancer. Both conserved end residues are part of each CDR3. The D gene is left open where the match is weak. A clone size is listed for some rows: how often the clone was seen (once, few, many), or a class if it is expanded.

d_call	clone_size	v_call	j_call	cdr3_nt	cdr3_aa
.	many	TRBV20-1	TRBJ2-3	TGCAGTGCTGAGGACGCGGATAGCACAGATACGCAGTATTTT	CSAEDADSTDTQYF
TRBD1	many	TRBV18	TRBJ2-1	TGTGCCAGCTCACCGTCGACAGGGACCGCTGAGCAGTTCTTC	CASSPSTGTAEQFF
.	many	TRBV15	TRBJ1-2	TGTGCCACCAGCAGAGGGACCAGTCCCCAACCTAACTATGGCTACACCTTC	CATSRGTSPQPNYGYTF
.	medium-sized	TRBV20-1	TRBJ2-1	TGCAGTGCCCTCAACCCTCCTGACAATGAGCAGTTCTTC	CSALNPPDNEQFF
.	many	TRBV3-1	TRBJ2-3	TGTGCCAGCAGCCAAGGACCAGTAGATACGCAGTATTTT	CASSQGPVDTQYF
.	many	TRBV29-1	TRBJ2-7	TGCAGCGCCGCCGGACAAACCTACGAGCAGTACTTC	CSAAGQTYEQYF
.	many	TRBV2	TRBJ2-3	TGTGCCAGCAGTGACCGGCGGGGGCTTACAGATACGCAGTATTTT	CASSDRRGLTDTQYF
.	many	TRBV6-2/TRBV6-3	TRBJ2-2	TGTGCCAGCAGTTACTCCCCGGGGACCGGGGAGCTGTTTTTT	CASSYSPGTGELFF
.	few	TRBV28	TRBJ2-3	TGTGCCAGCAGTGGGAGCAGGGACCAAGATACGCAGTATTTT	CASSGSRDQDTQYF
TRBD1	many	TRBV7-6	TRBJ1-6	TGTGCCAGCAGCTTAGCACCGGAGACAGGGGGAACTTCACCCCTCCACTTT	CASSLAPETGGTSPLHF
TRBD1	many	TRBV7-9	TRBJ1-2	TGTGCCAGCAGCCCCCCCGCCGGACAGGGATCCTATGGCTACACCTTC	CASSPPAGQGSYGYTF
.	few	TRBV29-1	TRBJ2-1	TGCAGCGTTGAATCCGTGGGAGAGCAGTTCTTC	CSVESVGEQFF
.	.	TRBV5-6	TRBJ1-4	TGTGCCAGCAGCCGACGCGCGGGAAGTTGGTTTTTT	CASSRRAGSWFF
TRBD1	many	TRBV11-3	TRBJ2-7	TGTGCCAGCAGCTTAGCACAGGGGAACGAGCAGTACTTC	CASSLAQGNEQYF
.	many	TRBV7-2	TRBJ2-7	TGTGCCAGCAGCTTAGCGGGGGGGCCCTACGAGCAGTACTTC	CASSLAGGPYEQYF
.	many	TRBV29-1	TRBJ2-3	TGCAGCGGGGGACATTCCGATACGCAGTATTTT	CSGGHSDTQYF
.	medium-sized	TRBV13	TRBJ2-1	TGTGCCAGCAGCCATCCAGGGAGCTCCTACAATGAGCAGTTCTTC	CASSHPGSSYNEQFF
TRBD1	many	TRBV2	TRBJ2-7	TGTGCCAGCAGGGATACAGGGGGCCTATCCTACGAGCAGTACTTC	CASRDTGGLSYEQYF
TRBD1	many	TRBV19	TRBJ1-2	TGTGCCAGTAGTTTCAGACAGGGAAATCGCTATGGCTACACCTTC	CASSFRQGNRYGYTF
TRBD2	many	TRBV6-2/TRBV6-3	TRBJ2-7	TGTGCCAGCACCGGAGTAGCGGGGCGCTCCTACGAGCAGTACTTC	CASTGVAGRSYEQYF
.	large	TRBV4-3	TRBJ1-1	TGCGCCAGCAGCCCCTTAGACAAACGTTGGACTGAAGCTTTCTTT	CASSPLDKRWTEAFF
.	medium-sized	TRBV5-1	TRBJ2-5	TGCGCCAGCAGCGCCCGGAGGGCTGAGACCCAGTACTTC	CASSARRAETQYF
.	many	TRBV19	TRBJ1-1	TGTGCCAGTCTAGGATCAGGAGGGTTGGGCACTGAAGCTTTCTTT	CASLGSGGLGTEAFF
.	.	TRBV18	TRBJ1-1	TGTGCCAGCTCACCAGTGTCGGGATACACTGAAGCTTTCTTT	CASSPVSGYTEAFF
TRBD2	medium-sized	TRBV7-9	TRBJ2-7	TGTGCCAGCAGCTCCCCGCTGGCTAGCGGGAGCCCCGAGCAGTACTTC	CASSSPLASGSPEQYF
TRBD2	many	TRBV4-3	TRBJ2-1	TGCGCCAGCAGCCATCTGACTTGTGGCGGGGGGGCTTGTGAGCAGTTCTTC	CASSHLTCGGGACEQFF
TRBD2	once	TRBV7-1	TRBJ2-1	TGTGCCAGCAGCTCGACCATAGCGGGGGGGCACAATGAGCAGTTCTTC	CASSSTIAGGHNEQFF
.	many	TRBV20-1	TRBJ2-3	TGCAGTGCTAGAGATCGCGAGGACCCCACAGATACGCAGTATTTT	CSARDREDPTDTQYF
TRBD1	many	TRBV20-1	TRBJ1-4	TGCAGTGCTTTCAGGGGGCGTTTTGAAAAACTGTTTTTT	CSAFRGRFEKLFF
.	medium-sized	TRBV27	TRBJ1-5	TGTGCCAGCAGTTTTTATAGCAATCAGCCCCAGCATTTT	CASSFYSNQPQHF
TRBD2	many	TRBV12-3/TRBV12-4	TRBJ2-1	TGTGCCAGCAGTTTTTGGGGGGGCTCCTACAATGAGCAGTTCTTC	CASSFWGGSYNEQFF
.	.	TRBV4-3	TRBJ2-7	TGCGCCAGCAGCCAAGATGAATGGGGCGAGCAGTACTTC	CASSQDEWGEQYF
TRBD1	many	TRBV6-1	TRBJ1-1	TGTGCCAGCAGGAGGACAGGACAGAACACTGAAGCTTTCTTT	CASRRTGQNTEAFF
.	few	TRBV6-5	TRBJ1-1	TGTGCCAGCAGCTCGCACGCCCAGGGCACTGAAGCTTTCTTT	CASSSHAQGTEAFF
.	many	TRBV10-3	TRBJ2-7	TGTGCCATCAGTGAGGTCAGCTCCTACGAGCAGTACTTC	CAISEVSSYEQYF
.	many	TRBV7-2	TRBJ1-1	TGTGCCAGCAGCTTAGGTGGCAGGGATGACGCTGAAGCTTTCTTT	CASSLGGRDDAEAFF
.	few	TRBV6-5	TRBJ1-2	TGTGCCAGCAGTTCACGGGGTGCCTATGGCTACACCTTC	CASSSRGAYGYTF
.	many	TRBV18	TRBJ2-2	TGTGCCAGCTCGCAGCGCCAATCCGGGGAGCTGTTTTTT	CASSQRQSGELFF
TRBD1	many	TRBV29-1	TRBJ2-2	TGCAGCGTTTTAGCAGGGGGCAACACCGGGGAGCTGTTTTTT	CSVLAGGNTGELFF
.	few	TRBV7-3	TRBJ2-2	TGTGCCAGCAGCTTAGACCGGGCCACCGGGGAGCTGTTTTTT	CASSLDRATGELFF
.	few	TRBV20-1	TRBJ2-3	TGCAGTGCTAGACCCCCGGGGCACGAAGATACGCAGTATTTT	CSARPPGHEDTQYF
.	many	TRBV2	TRBJ2-7	TGTGCCAGCAGTGAACAGAGGGGCGAGCAGTACTTC	CASSEQRGEQYF
.	medium-sized	TRBV7-3	TRBJ1-5	TGTGCCAGCAGCTTACTCCCCAATCAGCCCCAGCATTTT	CASSLLPNQPQHF